This is a list of T cell receptor beta chains from one sample in a study of cytomegalovirus exposure and HLA in healthy donors. Produced via immunoSEQ multiplex PCR; TCRdb's table is partial and in-frame only. The table shows some 150,000 clones, with approximately 79% occurring only once. The sequencing input was PBMCs. The receptor source for this set is a male donor in good health and CMV-seronegative. Both conserved end residues are part of each CDR3. The D gene is left open where the match is weak. For some rows the clone size is stated as once, few or many, or as a class when expanded; others skip it.

length,size,D,J,V,DNA,CDR3
16,-,TRBD2,TRBJ2-7,TRBV4-1,TGCGCCAGCAGCCAAGATCCTAGCGGGGGCTCCTACGAGCAGTACTTC,CASSQDPSGGSYEQYF
15,few,-,TRBJ1-2,TRBV5-1,TGCGCCAGCAGCTTGGCCCCGGACGGGAAATATGGCTACACCTTC,CASSLAPDGKYGYTF
16,-,TRBD2,TRBJ2-3,TRBV15,TGTGCCACCAGCGCCGGGGTAGCGGGTCCGACAGATACGCAGTATTTT,CATSAGVAGPTDTQYF
16,-,TRBD1,TRBJ2-1,TRBV10-2,TGCGCCAGCAAACCCCACACAGGGGGCCCGTACAATGAGCAGTTCTTC,CASKPHTGGPYNEQFF
16,-,-,TRBJ1-4,TRBV4-3,TGCGCCAGCAGCCAAGCCCCTCAGGCAACTAATGAAAAACTGTTTTTT,CASSQAPQATNEKLFF
15,-,TRBD1,TRBJ1-5,TRBV19,TGTGCCAGTAGTATACGGGACAGAGGTAATCAGCCCCAGCATTTT,CASSIRDRGNQPQHF
13,-,TRBD1,TRBJ2-1,TRBV6-5,TGTGCCAGCAGTTACGGCAGGGGGCCTGAGCAGTTCTTC,CASSYGRGPEQFF
14,many,-,TRBJ1-2,TRBV10-1,TGCGCCAGCAGTGCGTCCAGGGCCACTTCGAGCTACACCTTC,CASSASRATSSYTF
15,-,-,TRBJ1-5,TRBV19,TGTGCCAGTAAGATCGAAGGGGGGGTAGGTCAGCCCCAGCATTTT,CASKIEGGVGQPQHF
17,-,TRBD2,TRBJ2-6,TRBV5-4,TGTGCCAGCAGCTTGGCTAGCGGGGGGGACGGGGCCAACGTCCTGACTTTC,CASSLASGGDGANVLTF
16,-,TRBD2,TRBJ2-7,TRBV5-1,TGCGCCAGCAGCTTGGGTAGCGGGGGGGCCTCCTACGAGCAGTACTTC,CASSLGSGGASYEQYF
16,-,TRBD1,TRBJ1-1,TRBV5-4,TGTGCCAGCGGGGACAGGACTGTCCTTTTGAACACTGAAGCTTTCTTT,CASGDRTVLLNTEAFF
16,-,TRBD1,TRBJ1-4,TRBV30,TGTGCCTGGAGGCCGGGACAGCCATCAACTAATGAAAAACTGTTTTTT,CAWRPGQPSTNEKLFF
15,-,-,TRBJ2-7,TRBV5-1,TGCGCCAGCAGCGGGAAGGTTTCGGAGGTCTACGAGCAGTACTTC,CASSGKVSEVYEQYF
17,-,-,TRBJ1-4,TRBV27,TGTGCCAGCAGTTTGAATGGCCATCTGCTGCCGGGGGAAAAACTGTTTTTT,CASSLNGHLLPGEKLFF
11,-,-,TRBJ1-2,TRBV5-6,TGTGCCAGCAGCAACATGTATGGCTACACCTTC,CASSNMYGYTF
16,-,TRBD2,TRBJ2-3,TRBV4-3,TGCGCCAGCAGCCAAGGCGAGGGCGGGGGAGCAGATACGCAGTATTTT,CASSQGEGGGADTQYF
17,-,TRBD2,TRBJ2-5,TRBV19,TGTGCCAGTAGTAACCCTGGACTAGCGGACACAAAAGAGACCCAGTACTTC,CASSNPGLADTKETQYF
15,-,TRBD1,TRBJ1-3,TRBV7-2,TGTGCCAGCAGCTTCGACAGGGGCTCTGGAAACACCATATATTTT,CASSFDRGSGNTIYF
17,-,-,TRBJ2-5,TRBV10-1,TGCGCCAGCAGTGAAGGACTCCTAGATAGGGACCAAGAGACCCAGTACTTC,CASSEGLLDRDQETQYF
14,-,TRBD2,TRBJ2-7,TRBV2,TGTGCCAGCAGTTCTAGCGGGGGGGCGGTCGAGCAGTACTTC,CASSSSGGAVEQYF
14,-,TRBD1,TRBJ2-3,TRBV6-6,TGTGCCAGCAGCCGACAGGGCCGCACAGATACGCAGTATTTT,CASSRQGRTDTQYF
11,-,-,TRBJ2-7,TRBV6-5,TGTGCCAGCAGTTACGGAGTCGAGCAGTACTTC,CASSYGVEQYF
14,few,-,TRBJ2-1,TRBV7-2,TGTGCCAGCAGCTTAGACCCCGGGGGCAATGAGCAGTTCTTC,CASSLDPGGNEQFF
15,-,-,TRBJ2-7,TRBV15,TGTGCCACCAGCAGAGATGGGGCCAGGGTGGACGAGCAGTACTTC,CATSRDGARVDEQYF
15,-,-,TRBJ1-6,TRBV6-5,TGTGCCAGCAGTTTCTCGGACAGACTCAATTCACCCCTCCACTTT,CASSFSDRLNSPLHF
15,-,TRBD1,TRBJ1-2,TRBV4-2,TGTGCCAGCAGTCAACGACAGGGGACGAACTATGGCTACACCTTC,CASSQRQGTNYGYTF
15,-,-,TRBJ1-2,TRBV19,TGTGCCAGTAGTATAGCCCTAAGAGGAACCTATGGCTACACCTTC,CASSIALRGTYGYTF
18,-,TRBD1,TRBJ2-6,TRBV30,TGTGCCTGGAGTCCCTCCGGGACAGGGTTCTCTGGGGCCAACGTCCTGACTTTC,CAWSPSGTGFSGANVLTF
13,-,TRBD1,TRBJ1-6,TRBV7-8,TGTGCCAGCAGCTTACGGGACAGCCCACCCCTCCACTTT,CASSLRDSPPLHF
13,-,-,TRBJ1-3,TRBV19,TGTGCCAGTATTCCCAACTCTGGAAACACCATATATTTT,CASIPNSGNTIYF
14,-,-,TRBJ1-3,TRBV6-1,TGTGCCAGCACCCTAGGGACTACTGGAAACACCATATATTTT,CASTLGTTGNTIYF
15,-,TRBD2,TRBJ2-7,TRBV10-3,TGTGCCATCGGGGGGACTAGCGGTGATACCTACGAGCAGTACTTC,CAIGGTSGDTYEQYF
16,-,TRBD1,TRBJ2-7,TRBV9,TGTGCCAGCAGCGTCAGTGGGGGGACAGGGGTCTACGAGCAGTACTTC,CASSVSGGTGVYEQYF
12,-,-,TRBJ2-2,TRBV7-9,TGTGCCAGCAGCCCTTTCGCGGGGGAGCTGTTTTTT,CASSPFAGELFF
15,-,TRBD1,TRBJ2-1,TRBV4-3,TGCGCCAGCAGCCCATCCGGGACAGGATACAATGAGCAGTTCTTC,CASSPSGTGYNEQFF
15,-,TRBD1,TRBJ1-1,TRBV6-4,TGTGCCAGCAGGCCCAGACAGGGGATGAACACTGAAGCTTTCTTT,CASRPRQGMNTEAFF
13,-,-,TRBJ2-5,TRBV27,TGTGCCAGCAGTCCCCTCTTCCAGGAGACCCAGTACTTC,CASSPLFQETQYF
17,-,TRBD1,TRBJ2-5,TRBV19,TGTGCCAGTAGTACCAAATCGGGGCAGGGGGCACAAGAGACCCAGTACTTC,CASSTKSGQGAQETQYF
14,-,TRBD1,TRBJ2-4,TRBV15,TGTGCCACCAGCGGTGGACAGGGGAGGAACATTCAGTACTTC,CATSGGQGRNIQYF
16,-,-,TRBJ2-3,TRBV19,TGTGCCAGTAGTATAGATCTCCCTAGGCTCACAGATACGCAGTATTTT,CASSIDLPRLTDTQYF
14,-,-,TRBJ1-2,TRBV6-1,TGTGCCAGCAGTGAACAACCCCGGAGTTATGGCTACACCTTC,CASSEQPRSYGYTF
14,-,TRBD1,TRBJ1-1,TRBV5-1,TGCGCCAGCAGTCAACCCACAGGGGGGACTGAAGCTTTCTTT,CASSQPTGGTEAFF
15,-,-,TRBJ1-1,TRBV30,TGTGCCTGGAGTGTACAGGGAGGGGGGGGAACTGAAGCTTTCTTT,CAWSVQGGGGTEAFF
15,-,TRBD1,TRBJ2-6,TRBV10-3,TGTGCCACTTCACAGGGGAATACTGGGGTCAACGTCCTGACTTTC,CATSQGNTGVNVLTF
15,-,TRBD2,TRBJ2-5,TRBV5-1,TGCGCCAGCAGTTACGGGACTAGCGGGGAAGAGACCCAGTACTTC,CASSYGTSGEETQYF
12,once,-,TRBJ2-5,TRBV2,TGTGCCAGCAGCTTTAGCCAGGAGACCCAGTACTTC,CASSFSQETQYF
15,-,TRBD2,TRBJ2-7,TRBV6-5,TGTGCCAGCAGATCAACTAGCGGGGTCCCCTACGAGCAGTACTTC,CASRSTSGVPYEQYF
15,-,-,TRBJ1-1,TRBV2,TGTGCCAGCAGTGAATCTTGGGGCCGGGACACTGAAGCTTTCTTT,CASSESWGRDTEAFF
14,-,-,TRBJ1-2,TRBV7-2,TGTGCCAGCAGCTCCGGAGGAGGGGTTGAAGGCTACACCTTC,CASSSGGGVEGYTF